This entry lists 23 T cell receptor beta chains sequenced from one sample in a study of post-analysis software for immune sequencing data. Notes on the study in general: Five TRBV segments were significantly more frequent in patients than in controls. TRBV5-6, TRBV5-1 and TRBV20-1 were among these segments.

Their antigens remain unidentified. cDNA libraries for TCR beta contained unique molecular identifiers. MiXCR was run by TCRdb on the PCR reads, yielding one entry per CDR3 protein. This repertoire shows about half a million distinct CDR3 sequences, around 34% found once; its top ten account for approximately 5.4%. Sequenced sample: blood. The receptors shown here come from a girl younger than 18 with multiple sclerosis.

This clonotype was recorded a few times. V usage is TRBV4-1 and J usage is TRBJ2-3, with 7 bases that match TRBD2. The CDR3 totals 17 residues. V lost 2 bases, J lost 6 bases, and 14 bases stayed unmatched. Germline assignment: CDR1 MGHRA and CDR2 YSYEKL. The CDR3 loop is CASSQNDQRGVSDTQYF. CDR3 nucleotides: TGCGCCAGCAGCCAAAACGACCAGCGGGGCGTCTCGGATACGCAGTATTTT.

The rearrangement joins TRBV29-1 to TRBJ1-1; the D is unclear. Trimming stripped 4 bases from V and 6 bases from J, with 9 bases between. The CDR3 has 11 amino acids. Germline V gene sequence: CDR1 SQVTM, CDR2 ANQGSEA. The CDR3 here is CSVARTAEAFF. In DNA form, the CDR3 reads TGCAGCGTTGCACGGACGGCTGAAGCTTTCTTT.

About this clonotype: A read error may be the cause here, since a much bigger clone is one base away. The rearrangement uses TRBV29-1 and TRBJ2-1, with TRBD1 matching over 9 bases. Germline V gene lookup returns CDR1 SQVTM and CDR2 ANQGSEA. CDR3 length: 12 residues. The J segment lost 13 bases and the V segment lost 7 bases, leaving 11 bases of the junction unmatched. CDR3: CSGTTGGETQFF. CDR3 in DNA: TGCAGCGGAACGACAGGGGGGGAGACCCAGTTCTTC.

The CDR3 reads CASSLGSVGYEQYF. CDR3 sequence (DNA): TGTGCCAGCAGTCTCGGTTCCGTGGGCTACGAGCAGTACTTC. The V and J genes are TRBV12-3 or TRBV12-4 and TRBJ2-7; D ambiguous. The V end lost 5 bases, the J end lost 3 bases, and 14 bases lay between the germline ends. This CDR3 contains 14 residues.

Regarding this clonotype: One junction end does not reproduce the germline sequence, and a read error may be involved. The V gene is TRBV3-1, the J gene TRBJ2-7, with 10 bases lining up with TRBD2. Germline CDR1 LGHDT, CDR2 YNNKEL (reference sequence). This CDR3 is built from 16 residues. The CDR3 sequence is CANSQGALAGVYEQYF. For the CDR3, the DNA is TGTGCCAACAGCCAAGGGGCTCTAGCGGGGGTCTACGAGCAGTACTTC.

The chain carries TRBV3-1 and TRBJ2-5; 13 positions agree with TRBD2. The trim removed 4 bases at V and 1 base at J, leaving 3 bases unmatched. CDR1 is LGHDT and CDR2 is YNNKEL in the germline V gene (reference sequence). CDR3 length: 16 residues. As DNA, the CDR3 is TGTGCCAGCAGCCCCCGGACTAGCGGGGGCCAAGAGACCCAGTACTTC. It specifies CASSPRTSGGQETQYF.

The chain combines TRBV10-3 with TRBJ2-5, with TRBD2 identical over 11 bases. The V gene end was trimmed by 0 bases and the J gene end by 1 base; junction bases not matched to a gene: 4. CDR1 is ENHRY and CDR2 is SYGVKD in the germline V gene. The CDR3 contains 17 residues. CDR3 in amino acids: CAISESPGLAAQETQYF. The CDR3 nucleotides read TGTGCCATCAGTGAGTCTCCGGGACTAGCGGCCCAAGAGACCCAGTACTTC.

This clonotype was detected only a few times. CDR3 DNA: TGCGCCAGCAGCCAATACCAGGGGGGAAGCAATTCACCCCTCCACTTT. The encoded protein is CASSQYQGGSNSPLHF. The chain links TRBV4-1 to TRBJ1-6; 7 nucleotides match TRBD1. V was clipped by 2 bases and J by 7 bases; unmatched bases: 8. This CDR3 has 16 amino acids. Germline assignment: CDR1 MGHRA and CDR2 YSYEKL.

The gene calls are TRBV5-1 and TRBJ2-2; 9 nucleotides line up with TRBD1. Per germline, CDR1 SGHRS and CDR2 YFSETQ. The CDR3 loop spans 16 amino acids. The V and J ends lost 3 bases and 7 bases, in that order; junction bases with no gene match: 10. CDR3 nucleotides: TGCGCCAGCAGCTATTCCGGGACAGGGACGAACGGGGAGCTGTTTTTT. It yields the protein CASSYSGTGTNGELFF. The whole variable domain, filled in from reference TRBV5-1 and TRBJ2-2, reads KAGVTQTPRYLIKTRGQQVTLSCSPISGHRSVSWYQQTPGQGLQFLFEYFSETQRNKGNFPGRFSGRQFSNSRSEMNVSTLELGDSALYLCASSYSGTGTNGELFFGEGSRLTVL.

This chain links TRBV20-1 with TRBJ2-2; 7 nucleotides agree with TRBD2. Germline assignment: CDR1 DFQATT and CDR2 SNEGSKA (reference sequence). The CDR3 extends over 15 amino acids. V lost 1 base, J lost 4 bases, and 6 bases stayed unmatched. CDR3 protein: CSARVGGSGTGELFF. The CDR3 nucleotides are TGCAGTGCTAGAGTGGGGGGGTCGGGCACCGGGGAGCTGTTTTTT.

This clonotype was detected only a few times. The chain joins TRBV4-1 to TRBJ1-2; 7 bases map to TRBD1. CDR3 length: 14 amino acids. Germline V gene data show CDR1 as MGHRA and CDR2 as YSYEKL. Trimming cost V 5 bases and J 4 bases; bases outside gene matches: 7. CDR3 sequence: CASSAAGQLYGYTF. The CDR3 coding sequence is TGCGCCAGCAGCGCAGCGGGACAGCTCTATGGCTACACCTTC.

This clonotype was recorded many times. The genes are TRBV29-1 and TRBJ2-7, with D unclear. CDR3 length equals 12 residues. Germline lookup yields CDR1 SQVTM and CDR2 ANQGSEA. The V end was cut by 4 bases, the J end by 0 bases, with 7 bases between. Written as DNA, the CDR3 is TGCAGCGTTGCCAGGAGCTCCTACGAGCAGTACTTC. This codes for CSVARSSYEQYF.

In the case of this clonotype: One junction end does not reproduce the germline sequence, and a read error may be involved. This rearrangement joins TRBV10-3 to TRBJ2-6, with D maybe TRBD2 (6 bases). The CDR3 runs to 14 residues. Germline V gives CDR1 ENHRY, CDR2 SYGVKD. CDR3 coding DNA: TGTGCCATCCTTCCAGGGACTGGGGCCAACGTCCCGACTTTC. It is translated as CAILPGTGANVPTF.

The J gene is TRBJ2-1, the V gene TRBV2, with D tentatively TRBD1 (6 bases). Germline V CDR1 and CDR2: SNHLY, FYNNEI. This CDR3 comprises 13 residues. V was clipped by 7 bases and J by 8 bases, with 15 bases between them. CDR3: CASIRDKRYEQFF. The CDR3 DNA reads as TGTGCCAGCATACGGGACAAGAGGTATGAGCAGTTCTTC.

This clonotype has a handful of counts. The chain couples TRBV5-1 to TRBJ2-3; TRBD1 matches at 7 bases. J gave up 4 bases and V 4 bases, and 12 bases lay outside the gene matches. Looked up from germline, CDR1 is SGHRS and CDR2 is YFSETQ. The CDR3 loop spans 16 amino acids. CDR3 sequence reads: CASSPPGQIGADTQYF. In DNA form, the CDR3 reads TGCGCCAGCAGCCCTCCGGGACAGATCGGGGCAGATACGCAGTATTTT.

The gene calls are TRBV20-1 and TRBJ2-5; 7 positions agree with TRBD2. The CDR3 is made up of 14 amino acids. The germline gives CDR1 DFQATT, CDR2 SNEGSKA (reference sequence). V shed 3 bases, J shed 3 bases, and the junction held 7 bases outside the gene matches. CDR3 DNA sequence: TGCAGTGCTAGCAGGGACTACGCAGAAGAGACCCAGTACTTC. Its translation: CSASRDYAEETQYF.

The chain carries TRBV7-9 and TRBJ2-7; TRBD1 might be the D (6 bases). The germline CDR1 and CDR2 sequences are SEHNR and FQNEAQ (reference sequence). The CDR3 is 15 residues long. V was shortened by 5 bases and J by 4 bases, with 18 bases between the two germline ends. Written as DNA, the CDR3 is TGTGCCAGCAGCCTCTCTTCGGGACATATATACGAGCAGTACTTC. Translating gives CASSLSSGHIYEQYF.

In DNA, the CDR3 is TGTGCCAGCAGTTTCTACGACAGTTTCCACAATGAGCAGTTCTTC. This encodes CASSFYDSFHNEQFF. V gene TRBV27 combines with J gene TRBJ2-1; a possible D gene is TRBD1 (5 bases). With 3 bases removed from V and 5 bases from J, the gap between germline ends came to 14 bases. Germline values: CDR1 MNHEY, CDR2 SMNVEV (reference sequence). The CDR3 is made up of 15 amino acids.

This clonotype was seen at least ten times. The chain employs TRBV12-3 or TRBV12-4 and TRBJ2-5; D may be TRBD1 (5 bases). The CDR3 covers 12 residues. The germline V and J ends were trimmed by 2 bases and 5 bases, with 6 bases remaining between them. CDR3 DNA sequence: TGTGCCAGCAGTTTACGACAGGAGACCCAGTACTTC. Translated, it gives CASSLRQETQYF.

The table lists this clonotype with a count of one. This chain uses TRBV6-8 with TRBJ2-2, with D perhaps given as TRBD1 or TRBD2 (5 bases each). This CDR3 has 14 amino acids. The V gene lost 8 bases and the J gene lost 3 bases, with 13 bases spanning the gap. The germline V gene encodes CDR1 MNHGY and CDR2 SAAAGT. CDR3 sequence reads: CASGIGADTGELFF. CDR3 coding DNA: TGTGCCAGCGGCATCGGGGCGGACACCGGGGAGCTGTTTTTT.

This clonotype was found a few times. The V and J genes are TRBV2 and TRBJ2-1; D perhaps matches TRBD2 (6 bases). V was cut by 9 bases and J by 0 bases, with 9 bases left in between. The CDR3 runs to 13 residues. Germline assignment: CDR1 SNHLY and CDR2 FYNNEI. In nucleotides, the CDR3 is TGTGCCAGTGTAGCGGCCTCCTACAATGAGCAGTTCTTC. Protein: CASVAASYNEQFF.

This clonotype was seen more than once but under ten times. One end of the junction does not line up with germline, which may come from a read error. This chain connects TRBV5-1 to TRBJ1-4; D unclear. The V gene's germline CDR1 is SGHRS and CDR2 YFSETQ. The CDR3 totals 15 residues. This chain's CDR3 is CASSANGPAGEKRFF. The CDR3 DNA follows: TGCGCCAGCAGCGCCAACGGACCCGCCGGGGAAAAACGGTTTTTT.

The V gene is TRBV20-1, the J gene TRBJ2-3; a weak D match, TRBD1 (5 bases). This CDR3 is built from 13 residues. Germline V gene lookup returns CDR1 DFQATT and CDR2 SNEGSKA (reference sequence). CDR3 region: CSGPDRRTDTQYF. The CDR3 coding sequence is TGCAGCGGTCCTGACAGACGCACAGATACGCAGTATTTT.